This TCR beta chain was sequenced in a study of T cell repertoires in ileal Crohn's disease. Study-wide findings and caveats: Compared with non-smokers, active smokers at surgery showed more clonal expansions.

The method was immunoSEQ multiplex PCR; TCRdb's version includes in-frame clones alone and lacks a portion of them. The repertoire includes around 15,000 clones, 70% to 90% of them detected once, and 3% to 4.5% sits in the top ten. This clone was recorded once. What it recognizes is unknown. Trimming left V 5 bases short and J 3 bases short, with 18 bases between. Germline V gives CDR1 LNHDA, CDR2 SQIVND (reference sequence). The CDR3 spans 16 residues. This receptor was identified in an adult with Crohn's disease. This chain connects TRBV19 to TRBJ2-3, with D possibly being TRBD1 (7 bases). The specimen was ileal tissue. CDR3 sequence reads: CASSFLSGGWTDTQYF. The CDR3 nucleotides are TGTGCCAGTAGTTTCCTGTCAGGGGGGTGGACAGATACGCAGTATTTT.